What follows are 5 T cell receptor beta chains derived from one specimen sequenced in a study of beta chain features in type 1 diabetes. The whole isolated RNA underwent reverse transcription, so sequencing captured expressed TCRB transcripts. Profiled with immunoSEQ multiplex PCR; TCRdb holds only in-frame clones, not every one. The sample has about 360,000 clones; around 12% are singletons. The sequenced sample was naive CD4+ T cells from blood. The receptors come from a man younger than 30 in good health.

The V gene is TRBV6-5, the J gene TRBJ1-2; D is unclear. CDR3 length: 15 amino acids. V was trimmed by 0 bases and J by 4 bases, leaving 12 bases between them. The germline V gene has CDR1 MNHEY and CDR2 SVGAGI. CDR3 sequence (DNA): TGTGCCAGCAGTTACTCGATCGCGGGGATCTATGGCTACACCTTC. It specifies CASSYSIAGIYGYTF.

A few counts support this clone. The chain combines TRBV28 with TRBJ2-7, with D tentatively TRBD1 (5 bases). The V end was cut by 5 bases, the J end by 0 bases, with 14 bases between. Germline CDR1 and CDR2: MDHEN and SYDVKM. This CDR3 is 15 amino acids long. DNA for the CDR3: TGTGCCAGCAGTACCTCAGACAGTTTCTCCTACGAGCAGTACTTC. Amino acid sequence: CASSTSDSFSYEQYF.

This clone was picked up a small number of times. The rearrangement joins TRBV7-2 to TRBJ2-1; TRBD1 aligns across 8 bases. The junction had 2 bases not matched to a gene; V was cut back by 0 bases and J by 4 bases. The V gene's germline CDR1 is SGHTA and CDR2 FQGNSA. The CDR3 has 15 residues. CDR3 in amino acids: CASSLAGQVYNEQFF. The CDR3 nucleotides are TGTGCCAGCAGCTTAGCGGGACAGGTTTACAATGAGCAGTTCTTC.

The chain couples TRBV28 to TRBJ2-3; 7 bases fit TRBD1. Germline loops: CDR1 MDHEN, CDR2 SYDVKM. CDR3 length: 16 amino acids. V shed 4 bases, J shed 1 base, and the junction held 8 bases outside the gene matches. The CDR3: CASSSGQLSRTDTQYF. The CDR3 nucleotides are TGTGCCAGCAGTTCGGGACAGCTCTCGCGCACAGATACGCAGTATTTT.

The chain couples TRBV14 to TRBJ1-2, with a tentative D call TRBD1 (6 bases). This CDR3 region has 13 residues. The V end was cut by 1 base, the J end by 11 bases, with 14 bases between. Germline CDR1 reads SGHDN; CDR2 reads FVKESK. CDR3 DNA: TGTGCCAGCAGCCAAGGCGATGCTAGGGGGTACACCTTC. It is translated as CASSQGDARGYTF.